The present entry profiles one TCR beta chain with its context. This may stem from a read error, because a much larger clone lies one nucleotide away. The CDR3 sequence is 15 residues long. The germline V gene encodes CDR1 MNHEY and CDR2 SVGEGT. Co-extraction of both nucleic acids (RNA and DNA) used 20-30 mg of unsorted bulk tissue. A constant-region primer served to make TCR beta cDNA from 500 to 550 ng total RNA. TCR beta libraries came from three nested multiplex PCR rounds using slightly modified ARM-PCR. Running about 11 cycles apiece, the first two PCR rounds relied on TRBV1-TRBV30 forward primers together with a C-beta reverse primer. TCRdb recomputed calls from the multiplex PCR reads with MiXCR, one row per CDR3 protein. Here the sample spans 100,000 to 150,000 distinct CDR3 sequences, under 65% being singletons. This entry belongs to a study of tumor-infiltrating lymphocytes in primary liver carcinoma.

The chain uses TRBV6-2 or TRBV6-3 and TRBJ2-2; TRBD2 might be the D (6 bases). The receptor comes from an older woman with primary liver carcinoma and hepatitis B virus infection. The sample comprised liver tumor tissue from sampling region 3. Subset denoted: tumor region T3, left-lateral pole. The DNA for the CDR3 is TGTGCCAGCAGCCGGCGGGGAAAGAGGACCGGGGAGCTGCTTTTT. Encoded protein: CASSRRGKRTGELLF.